This TCR beta chain was obtained from a study of blood T cell repertoires in COVID-19. In the study overall: Acute and convalescent COVID-19 specimens originated in the United States, Italy and Spain.

The authors' processing: Amplified reference gene primers provided the basis for estimating nucleated cell counts. Sequenced by immunoSEQ multiplex PCR; TCRdb stores in-frame clones only, minus some. V, J and clone size reflect that table, while D and trimming were determined from the DNA. The table shows some 42,000 clones, with around 90% occurring only once. Germline V gene data show CDR1 as MNHNS and CDR2 as SASEGT. The CDR3 runs 16 residues. The V segment lost 0 bases and the J segment 5 bases; nucleotides outside the gene matches: 5. Source material: peripheral blood. The TCR originated in a human donor in a cohort sampled during active COVID-19. This sequence joins TRBV6-1 and TRBJ1-1, with 11 bases matching TRBD1. The CDR3 sequence: CASSEAPGQGVTEAFF. CDR3 DNA: TGTGCCAGCAGTGAAGCACCGGGACAGGGGGTGACTGAAGCTTTCTTT.